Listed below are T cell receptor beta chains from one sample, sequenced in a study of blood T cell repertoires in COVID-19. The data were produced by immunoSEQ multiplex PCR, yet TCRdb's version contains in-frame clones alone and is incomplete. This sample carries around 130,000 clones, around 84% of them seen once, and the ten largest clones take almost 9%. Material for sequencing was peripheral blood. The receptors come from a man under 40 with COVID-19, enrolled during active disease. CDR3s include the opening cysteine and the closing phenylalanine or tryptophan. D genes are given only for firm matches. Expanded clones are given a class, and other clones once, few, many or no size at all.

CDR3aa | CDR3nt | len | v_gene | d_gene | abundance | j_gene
CASSPGTSGRATGELFF | TGTGCCAGCAGTCCTGGGACTAGCGGGAGGGCCACCGGGGAGCTGTTTTTT | 17 | TRBV28 | TRBD2 | NA | TRBJ2-2
CASSLGTGRQETQYF | TGTGCCAGCAGCTTAGGGACAGGTAGACAAGAGACCCAGTACTTC | 15 | TRBV7-2 | TRBD1 | once | TRBJ2-5
CASSLDTGSNYGYTF | TGTGCCAGCAGCTTAGACACCGGGTCTAACTATGGCTACACCTTC | 15 | TRBV11-2 | NA | NA | TRBJ1-2
CATSRQAFYEQYF | TGTGCCACCAGCAGACAAGCTTTCTACGAGCAGTACTTC | 13 | TRBV15 | NA | NA | TRBJ2-7
CASTPRGIYEQYF | TGTGCCAGCACCCCCCGGGGGATCTACGAGCAGTACTTC | 13 | TRBV6-1 | NA | NA | TRBJ2-7
CASSLDPDSGPLHF | TGTGCCAGCAGCCTAGACCCGGATTCGGGACCCCTCCACTTT | 14 | TRBV9 | NA | many | TRBJ1-6
CASATSGRPTSTDTQYF | TGTGCCAGCGCGACTAGCGGGAGACCTACTAGCACAGATACGCAGTATTTT | 17 | TRBV19 | TRBD2 | NA | TRBJ2-3
CASSLESRGNTEAFF | TGTGCCAGCAGCTTAGAGTCCAGGGGCAACACTGAAGCTTTCTTT | 15 | TRBV7-9 | NA | NA | TRBJ1-1
CASTYEGAIHF | TGTGCCAGCACATATGAGGGCGCGATCCACTTT | 11 | TRBV28 | NA | once | TRBJ1-6
CASSPRQGDYGYTF | TGTGCCAGCTCACCTAGACAGGGAGACTATGGCTACACCTTC | 14 | TRBV18 | TRBD1 | NA | TRBJ1-2
CASRSTVDTEAFF | TGTGCCAGCAGATCGACAGTAGACACTGAAGCTTTCTTT | 13 | TRBV6-4 | NA | NA | TRBJ1-1
CASKQRTFSYNEQFF | TGTGCCAGTAAGCAGCGGACCTTCTCCTACAATGAGCAGTTCTTC | 15 | TRBV19 | NA | NA | TRBJ2-1
CASSILPGLAASNTGELFF | TGTGCCAGTAGTATTCTTCCTGGACTAGCGGCTTCGAACACCGGGGAGCTGTTTTTT | 19 | TRBV19 | TRBD2 | NA | TRBJ2-2
CATQSEVPYGYTF | TGTGCCACCCAGTCTGAGGTACCCTATGGCTACACCTTC | 13 | TRBV19 | NA | NA | TRBJ1-2
CASHLSGDPYEQYF | TGTGCCTCCCATCTCTCGGGGGACCCCTACGAGCAGTACTTC | 14 | TRBV6-5 | NA | NA | TRBJ2-7
CASSPVREGYTF | TGTGCCAGCAGCCCGGTCCGAGAAGGCTACACCTTC | 12 | TRBV7-8 | NA | NA | TRBJ1-2
CASSWAGGVEQYF | TGTGCCAGCAGCTGGGCAGGGGGCGTTGAGCAGTACTTC | 13 | TRBV6-2/TRBV6-3 | TRBD1 | NA | TRBJ2-7
CASSGDNRGRNTGELFF | TGTGCCAGCTCAGGCGACAACAGGGGGCGAAACACCGGGGAGCTGTTTTTT | 17 | TRBV18 | TRBD1 | NA | TRBJ2-2
CASSPDRVRGETQYF | TGTGCCAGCAGCCCGGACAGGGTGAGGGGGGAGACCCAGTACTTC | 15 | TRBV5-4 | TRBD1 | NA | TRBJ2-5
CASSVQGGNTDTQYF | TGTGCCAGCAGCGTACAGGGGGGAAACACAGATACGCAGTATTTT | 15 | TRBV9 | NA | NA | TRBJ2-3
CASSHLITGGYTF | TGTGCCAGCAGCCACTTAATAACCGGCGGGTACACCTTC | 13 | TRBV7-9 | NA | NA | TRBJ1-2
CASSFGGRASDEQFF | TGTGCCAGCAGTTTCGGCGGGAGGGCCTCGGATGAGCAGTTCTTC | 15 | TRBV27 | TRBD2 | NA | TRBJ2-1
CASSPTGYETQYF | TGTGCCAGCAGTCCGACAGGGTACGAGACCCAGTACTTC | 13 | TRBV27 | TRBD1 | once | TRBJ2-5
CASSQAGTRDNEQFF | TGCGCCAGCAGCCAAGCCGGGACTAGGGACAATGAGCAGTTCTTC | 15 | TRBV4-3 | TRBD2 | once | TRBJ2-1
CASSLGQGSYTF | TGCGCCAGCAGCCTCGGACAGGGCAGCTACACCTTC | 12 | TRBV4-3 | TRBD1 | NA | TRBJ1-2
CASRAGQGLIGYTF | TGTGCCAGCAGAGCAGGACAGGGGCTGATTGGCTACACCTTC | 14 | TRBV6-6 | TRBD1 | NA | TRBJ1-2
CASSIGQAGSGSSEQYF | TGTGCCAGCAGCATTGGACAGGCCGGGAGCGGGAGCTCCGAGCAGTACTTC | 17 | TRBV7-9 | NA | NA | TRBJ2-7
CASSLRLGEYIQYF | TGTGCCAGCTCGCTCAGACTTGGGGAGTACATTCAGTACTTC | 14 | TRBV18 | NA | NA | TRBJ2-4
CASSPEGGALRNQPQHF | TGTGCCAGCAGCCCCGAGGGGGGGGCCTTACGCAATCAGCCCCAGCATTTT | 17 | TRBV5-5 | NA | NA | TRBJ1-5